The next 2 T cell receptor beta chains were all read from a single sample in a study of shared T cell receptors in the human thymus. The repertoire was sequenced with immunoSEQ multiplex PCR; TCRdb's copy has only in-frame clones and lacks some. The data hold 700,000 or so clones, with approximately 85% observed a single time. This sample also belongs to another study, concerning human thymus T cells.

The sequencing input was thymocytes. Source of these receptors: a girl under two years old with a congenital heart defect.

The rearrangement joins TRBV19 to TRBJ1-5; D unresolved. CDR1 is LNHDA, CDR2 SQIVND, per germline (reference sequence). V was clipped by 2 bases and J by 4 bases, with 12 bases between them. The CDR3 spans 15 residues. CDR3 coding DNA: TGTGCCAGTAGTATACCGCTGGGGAGAAATCAGCCCCAGCATTTT. It translates to CASSIPLGRNQPQHF.

The chain employs TRBV4-2 and TRBJ1-3, with TRBD1 identical over 7 bases. Germline V gives CDR1 LGHNA, CDR2 YNFKEQ. Unmatched junction bases numbered 10, after V lost 0 bases and J lost 14 bases. The CDR3 totals 14 residues. The CDR3 region has the DNA TGTGCCAGCAGCCAAGACGGGACAGATCCGAGGGTATATTTT. As protein: CASSQDGTDPRVYF.